The 5 T cell receptor beta chains below come from one sample, sequenced in a study of beta chain features in type 1 diabetes. Every isolated RNA sample was fully reverse transcribed, so sequencing captured expressed TCRB transcripts. Data came from immunoSEQ multiplex PCR; TCRdb stores just in-frame clones and leaves some out. Of more than 150,000 clones in the sample, about 9.1% were seen once. The sequencing input was central memory CD4+ T cells from blood. Receptors were obtained from a woman aged 18-29 years in good health.

This clone was observed a handful of times. The chain recombines TRBV19 with TRBJ1-2; no firm D call. The germline V and J ends were trimmed by 3 bases and 13 bases, with 15 bases remaining between them. In germline, CDR1 is LNHDA, CDR2 SQIVND (reference sequence). The CDR3 has 12 amino acids. CDR3 protein: CASSIGEARRTF. For the CDR3, the DNA is TGTGCCAGTAGTATCGGGGAAGCCCGGCGCACCTTC.

This clone was counted between two and nine times. This sequence joins TRBV9 and TRBJ2-1, with 10 bases fitting TRBD2. The CDR3 is made up of 15 amino acids. The ends lost 0 bases at V and 8 bases at J; junction bases unmatched: 5. CDR1 is SGDLS and CDR2 is YYNGEE in the germline V gene. In DNA, the CDR3 is TGTGCCAGCAGCGTAGATCTAGCGGGAGTGGATGAGCAGTTCTTC. This gives the protein CASSVDLAGVDEQFF.

The J gene is TRBJ1-2, the V gene TRBV11-1; 8 bases align to TRBD1. CDR1 SGHAT and CDR2 FQDESV come from the germline V gene (reference sequence). There are 13 residues in the CDR3. The junction had 6 bases not matched to a gene; V was cut back by 5 bases and J by 7 bases. CDR3 DNA sequence: TGTGCCAGCAGCCCCTGGACAGGGAGTGGCTACACCTTC. Translated: CASSPWTGSGYTF. Full variable domain (outside the CDR3, taken from reference TRBV11-1 and TRBJ1-2): EAEVAQSPRYKITEKSQAVAFWCDPISGHATLYWYRQILGQGPELLVQFQDESVVDDSQLPKDRFSAERLKGVDSTLKIQPAELGDSAMYLCASSPWTGSGYTFGSGTRLTVV.

This clone occurred a few times. V gene TRBV27 combines with J gene TRBJ1-2, with D perhaps TRBD1 (6 bases). V shed 7 bases and J shed 5 bases, with 20 bases lying between them. CDR1 and CDR2 (germline): MNHEY, SMNVEV (reference sequence). The CDR3 runs 15 residues. The CDR3 coding sequence is TGTGCCAGCACCTCGAGGGGGGGGCATGGGTATGGCTACACCTTC. Protein sequence: CASTSRGGHGYGYTF.

The chain links TRBV29-1 to TRBJ1-2; 10 bases align to TRBD1. The CDR3 runs to 14 residues. Losses at the gene ends were 5 bases for V and 1 base for J; bases not matched to a gene: 4. CDR1 is SQVTM and CDR2 is ANQGSEA in the germline V gene. The CDR3 DNA reads as TGCAGCGTTAGACAGGGGGCGCGTAACTATGGCTACACCTTC. Its translation is CSVRQGARNYGYTF.